This T cell receptor beta chain was obtained from a study of T cell responses to AZD1222 COVID-19 vaccine. Points from the study as a whole: The study found vaccine-associated CD4 TCRs spanning spike, dominant at 160-218 and 743-854. Baseline seropositivity occurred in only a handful of AZD1222 recipients. Of spike-specific TCRs, nearly half reportedly target regions left unmutated in variants.

Repertoires were generated with immunoSEQ multiplex PCR, while TCRdb's copy carries only in-frame clones and drops some. The sample's table shows about 140,000 clones. On this clone: Its antigen is not known.

Sequencing used peripheral blood. The receptor's source is an adult in good health.

The CDR3 nucleotides read TGTGCCGTGGGGGGGGCGCCGGTAGGAACTGAAGCTTTCTTT. It translates to CAVGGAPVGTEAFF. This chain connects TRBV7-7 to TRBJ1-1; D may be TRBD1 (6 bases). The germline V and J ends were trimmed by 11 bases and 5 bases, with 21 bases remaining between them. CDR3 length equals 14 residues. CDR1 is SSHAT, CDR2 FNYEAQ, per germline (reference sequence).